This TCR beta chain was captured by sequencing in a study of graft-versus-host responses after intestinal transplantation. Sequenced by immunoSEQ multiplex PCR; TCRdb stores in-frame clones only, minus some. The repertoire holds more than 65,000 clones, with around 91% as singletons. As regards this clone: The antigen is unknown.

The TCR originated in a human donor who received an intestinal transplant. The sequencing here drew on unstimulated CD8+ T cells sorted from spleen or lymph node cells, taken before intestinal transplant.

Here the CDR3 DNA reads TGTGCCATCAAAGCAGGGTCTAATGAAAAACTGTTTTTT. It codes for CAIKAGSNEKLFF. V and J are TRBV10-3 and TRBJ1-4; TRBD1 might be the D (5 bases). Trimming pared 7 bases from V and 3 bases from J, leaving 9 bases between. From germline, CDR1 is ENHRY and CDR2 SYGVKD. The CDR3 runs to 13 residues.